The 26 T cell receptor beta chains given below trace back to one sample, sequenced in a study of T cells in Graves' hyperthyroidism and ophthalmopathy. RNA transcripts served as the template for amplifying TCR beta CDR3 regions. HTBI primers were the set used in a first-round RT-PCR of the TCR CDR3. TCRdb processed the multiplex PCR reads anew with MiXCR; each CDR3 protein has one entry. The repertoire holds some 350,000 distinct CDR3 sequences, with over 12% as singletons. Sequenced: blood. Receptors were obtained from an older woman with Graves' ophthalmopathy.

The rearrangement links TRBV28 to TRBJ2-1; 10 positions match TRBD2. The CDR3 covers 15 residues. Trimming took 10 bases from V and 9 from J; bases not matched to a gene: 15. Looked up from germline, CDR1 is MDHEN and CDR2 is SYDVKM. CDR3 bases: TGTGCCACCCTCAGGGCTAGCGGGAGCCCGCGTGAGCAGTTCTTC. This translates into CATLRASGSPREQFF. The variable domain in full, with the rest retrieved from reference TRBV28 and TRBJ2-1, is DVKVTQSSRYLVKRTGEKVFLECVQDMDHENMFWYRQDPGLGLRLIYFSYDVKMKEKGDIPEGYSVSREKKERFSLILESASTNQTSMYLCATLRASGSPREQFFGPGTRLTVL.

The chain joins TRBV5-1 to TRBJ2-5; 10 positions match TRBD1. V was clipped by 3 bases and J by 5 bases; unmatched bases: 4. The germline V gene encodes CDR1 SGHRS and CDR2 YFSETQ. The CDR3 totals 14 residues. The CDR3 DNA follows: TGCGCCAGCAGCTCGGACAGGGGGGATGAGACCCAGTACTTC. Encoded protein: CASSSDRGDETQYF. Variable domain in full (rest from reference TRBV5-1 and TRBJ2-5): KAGVTQTPRYLIKTRGQQVTLSCSPISGHRSVSWYQQTPGQGLQFLFEYFSETQRNKGNFPGRFSGRQFSNSRSEMNVSTLELGDSALYLCASSSDRGDETQYFGPGTRLLVL.

This chain connects TRBV5-4 to TRBJ2-3; the D is unclear. V lost 1 base and J 0 bases, leaving 12 bases between the germline ends. The CDR3 length is 16 residues. CDR1 SGHNT and CDR2 YYREEE come from the germline V gene (reference sequence). The CDR3 is CASSLSTLSSTDTQYF. The CDR3 nucleotides read TGTGCCAGCAGCTTGAGTACTCTATCTAGCACAGATACGCAGTATTTT.

The chain is built from TRBV19 and TRBJ2-2, with D possibly being TRBD2 (6 bases). V was pared by 8 bases and J by 2 bases, with 9 bases between. The CDR3 has 13 residues. Germline CDR1 reads LNHDA; CDR2 reads SQIVND (reference sequence). For the CDR3, the DNA is TGTGCCAGTGGGGACTCCAACACCGGGGAGCTGTTTTTT. Amino acids: CASGDSNTGELFF.

This clonotype was detected ten times or more. The V call is TRBV6-6, the J call TRBJ2-7; D is possibly TRBD2 (7 bases). The CDR3 sequence is 16 residues long. Germline CDR1 and CDR2: MNHNY and SVGAGI (reference sequence). The germline V and J ends were trimmed by 0 bases and 0 bases, with 12 bases remaining between them. This chain's CDR3 is CASSYSRGGSSYEQYF. Written as DNA, the CDR3 is TGTGCCAGCAGTTACTCGAGGGGGGGGAGCTCCTACGAGCAGTACTTC.

V usage is TRBV25-1 and J usage is TRBJ2-2, with a tentative D call TRBD1 (8 bases). CDR1 is MGHDK, CDR2 SYGVNS, per germline. With 6 bases removed from V and 1 base from J, the gap between germline ends came to 15 bases. This CDR3 is 16 amino acids long. The CDR3 loop reads CASRTTGGGNTGELFF. The CDR3 DNA reads as TGTGCCAGCAGAACCACAGGGGGGGGGAACACCGGGGAGCTGTTTTTT.

This clonotype was detected many times. The J gene is TRBJ1-1, the V gene TRBV28; no reliable D call. The CDR3 is 12 amino acids. Germline-derived CDR1 and CDR2 are MDHEN and SYDVKM. Trimming stripped 2 bases from V and 5 bases from J, with 6 bases between. The CDR3 is CASSLRVTEAFF. The CDR3 DNA is TGTGCCAGCAGTTTAAGGGTGACTGAAGCTTTCTTT.

The genes are TRBV20-1 and TRBJ2-7; 7 bases fit TRBD2. The CDR3 contains 15 residues. Trimming cost V 6 bases and J 0 bases; bases outside gene matches: 11. The germline V gene has CDR1 DFQATT and CDR2 SNEGSKA (reference sequence). This CDR3 reads CSAQPWGGSSYEQYF. The DNA of the CDR3 is TGCAGTGCCCAACCATGGGGCGGGAGCTCCTACGAGCAGTACTTC.

This clonotype has just a few counts. The chain links TRBV28 to TRBJ1-2; a possible D gene is TRBD1 (5 bases). The CDR3 extends over 11 amino acids. The germline gives CDR1 MDHEN, CDR2 SYDVKM. Trimming removed 11 bases at V and 6 bases at J, with 13 bases between. The DNA for the CDR3 is TGTGCCCCCCGGGGACCCCATGGCTACACCTTC. This codes for CAPRGPHGYTF.

This clonotype was found many times. The rearrangement joins TRBV27 to TRBJ1-1; D unclear. V was trimmed by 5 bases and J by 8 bases, leaving 15 bases between them. Germline CDR1 MNHEY, CDR2 SMNVEV (reference sequence). The CDR3 has 13 residues. The CDR3 protein is CASSILRGGEAFF. The DNA for the CDR3 is TGTGCCAGCAGTATCCTCCGGGGAGGAGAAGCTTTCTTT.

This clonotype came up many times. The CDR3 protein is CASSEGLAGLTDTQYF. CDR3 nucleotide sequence: TGTGCCAGCAGTGAAGGTCTAGCGGGACTCACAGATACGCAGTATTTT. The chain is built from TRBV6-1 and TRBJ2-3; 9 bases align to TRBD2. This CDR3 comprises 16 residues. V lost 1 base and J lost 2; bases outside the gene matches: 4. The germline gives CDR1 MNHNS, CDR2 SASEGT.

The V gene is TRBV7-3, the J gene TRBJ2-2; no definite D call. The CDR3 is 15 amino acids. With 5 bases removed from V and 0 bases from J, the gap between germline ends came to 10 bases. CDR1 and CDR2 from the germline V gene are SGHTA and FQGTGA. The CDR3 sequence: CASSVAAANTGELFF. CDR3 DNA sequence: TGTGCCAGCAGCGTAGCCGCGGCGAACACCGGGGAGCTGTTTTTT.

This clonotype was observed at least ten times. This rearrangement joins TRBV29-1 to TRBJ2-1; D possibly uses TRBD1 or TRBD2 (6 bases each). This CDR3 is built from 13 residues. Trimming took 6 bases from V and 0 from J, leaving 9 bases between them. Per the germline V gene, CDR1 is SQVTM and CDR2 is ANQGSEA. The CDR3 DNA reads as TGCAGCGTGGGGGGCCTCTCCTACAATGAGCAGTTCTTC. Amino acid sequence: CSVGGLSYNEQFF.

This clonotype was counted between two and nine times. The V call is TRBV2, the J call TRBJ2-1; D is unclear. The CDR3 is made up of 13 amino acids. Germline V lookup: CDR1 SNHLY, CDR2 FYNNEI. V was pared by 0 bases and J by 6 bases, with 6 bases between. DNA for the CDR3: TGTGCCAGCAGTGAAGCGCGCAGCAATGAGCAGTTCTTC. Its protein product is CASSEARSNEQFF. Full variable domain (outside the CDR3, taken from reference TRBV2 and TRBJ2-1): EPEVTQTPSHQVTQMGQEVILRCVPISNHLYFYWYRQILGQKVEFLVSFYNNEISEKSEIFDDQFSVERPDGSNFTLKIRSTKLEDSAMYFCASSEARSNEQFFGPGTRLTVL.

Only a few counts were recorded for this clonotype. V is TRBV19 and J is TRBJ2-3; 13 nucleotides align to TRBD2. Looked up from germline, CDR1 is LNHDA and CDR2 is SQIVND (reference sequence). Trimming at V came to 4 bases and at J to 6 bases, leaving 7 bases not matched to a gene. The CDR3 loop spans 16 amino acids. The CDR3 nucleotides are TGTGCCAGTAGTACAGGACTAGCGGGAGTAAGGGATACGCAGTATTTT. This encodes CASSTGLAGVRDTQYF.

At least ten counts were recorded for this clonotype. The V and J genes are TRBV5-1 and TRBJ1-3, with no clear D. This CDR3 region has 14 residues. Germline assignment: CDR1 SGHRS and CDR2 YFSETQ. V shed 2 bases and J shed 4 bases, with 10 bases lying between them. The CDR3 here is CASSFDRTGNTIYF. CDR3 DNA sequence: TGCGCCAGCAGCTTCGACCGGACCGGAAACACCATATATTTT. The variable domain in full, with the rest retrieved from reference TRBV5-1 and TRBJ1-3, is KAGVTQTPRYLIKTRGQQVTLSCSPISGHRSVSWYQQTPGQGLQFLFEYFSETQRNKGNFPGRFSGRQFSNSRSEMNVSTLELGDSALYLCASSFDRTGNTIYFGEGSWLTVV.

This clonotype has a count of ten or more. The V and J genes are TRBV12-3 or TRBV12-4 and TRBJ2-2, with 12 bases lining up with TRBD2. The V segment lost 3 bases and the J segment 6 bases; nucleotides outside the gene matches: 2. The CDR3 runs to 15 residues. The CDR3 nucleotides are TGTGCCAGCAGTTTCCTAGCGGGGGGGGCCGGGGAGCTGTTTTTT. It specifies CASSFLAGGAGELFF.

The chain couples TRBV20-1 to TRBJ2-5; 15 bases align to TRBD2. Germline-derived CDR1 and CDR2 are DFQATT and SNEGSKA (reference sequence). The CDR3 is 13 amino acids. The CDR3 region is CAGTSGRTETQYF. The CDR3, as DNA: TGCGCCGGGACTAGCGGGAGGACGGAGACCCAGTACTTC.

The V and J genes are TRBV6-1 and TRBJ2-2, with D possibly matching TRBD2 (5 bases). CDR1 is MNHNS, CDR2 SASEGT, per germline. V was clipped by 8 bases and J by 1 base, with 14 bases between them. The CDR3 loop spans 15 amino acids. The CDR3 protein is CASSGVPGNTGELFF. The CDR3 DNA reads TGTGCCAGCTCCGGGGTCCCTGGGAACACCGGGGAGCTGTTTTTT.

This clonotype appeared many times. The chain carries TRBV27 and TRBJ2-1; 9 bases align to TRBD1. Germline V gene sequence: CDR1 MNHEY, CDR2 SMNVEV (reference sequence). The CDR3 totals 15 residues. V trimming: 5 bases; J trimming: 5 bases; junction bases outside the gene matches: 7. In nucleotides, the CDR3 is TGTGCCAGCAGTCTGGGACAGGGAATGAACAATGAGCAGTTCTTC. This encodes CASSLGQGMNNEQFF.

This clonotype was picked up many times. The chain has TRBV5-6 and TRBJ1-4; 7 bases agree with TRBD1. After removal of 4 bases from V and 5 bases from J, the junction contained 14 bases not matched to a gene. Germline V gene sequence: CDR1 SGHDT, CDR2 YYEEEE. The CDR3 has 17 residues. The CDR3 DNA sequence: TGTGCCAGCAGCCAGGGGGTGATAGGTCGGAAGAATGAAAAACTGTTTTTT. Translated, it gives CASSQGVIGRKNEKLFF.

This clonotype has a count of ten or more. This sequence joins TRBV11-2 and TRBJ2-2; D tentatively fits TRBD1 or TRBD2 (5 bases each). The V and J ends lost 11 bases and 1 base respectively, with 17 bases between them. This CDR3 region has 15 residues. Germline V CDR1 and CDR2: SGHAT, FQNNGV. In DNA form, the CDR3 reads TGTGCCCTTACACTGGGACGCCGGAACACCGGGGAGCTGTTTTTT. Translation: CALTLGRRNTGELFF.

In its sample, this clonotype was seen many times. The J gene is TRBJ2-1, the V gene TRBV28, with unresolved D. V was cut by 5 bases and J by 0 bases, with 14 bases left in between. This CDR3 has 16 amino acids. Germline CDR1 and CDR2: MDHEN and SYDVKM. This CDR3 is CASSVPGFSSYNEQFF. The CDR3 DNA follows: TGTGCCAGCAGTGTACCTGGGTTCAGCTCCTACAATGAGCAGTTCTTC. The full variable domain, its missing parts supplied by reference TRBV28 and TRBJ2-1, is DVKVTQSSRYLVKRTGEKVFLECVQDMDHENMFWYRQDPGLGLRLIYFSYDVKMKEKGDIPEGYSVSREKKERFSLILESASTNQTSMYLCASSVPGFSSYNEQFFGPGTRLTVL.

This clonotype appeared many times. The V call is TRBV27, the J call TRBJ2-7; 7 bases are a match to TRBD1. Germline CDR1 reads MNHEY; CDR2 reads SMNVEV (reference sequence). The CDR3 contains 14 residues. V lost 6 bases and J lost 3; bases outside the gene matches: 8. DNA of the CDR3: TGTGCCAGCAGACCGGGACAGAGGGACTACGAGCAGTACTTC. It specifies CASRPGQRDYEQYF.

This clonotype was detected ten times or more. This sequence joins TRBV11-2 and TRBJ2-1; 9 bases agree with TRBD2. The CDR3 covers 15 residues. The trim removed 3 bases at V and 5 bases at J, leaving 5 bases unmatched. From germline, CDR1 is SGHAT and CDR2 FQNNGV. CDR3 region: CASSLTSGINNEQFF. The CDR3 nucleotides read TGTGCCAGCAGCTTGACTAGCGGCATAAACAATGAGCAGTTCTTC. Full variable domain (outside the CDR3, taken from reference TRBV11-2 and TRBJ2-1): EAGVAQSPRYKIIEKRQSVAFWCNPISGHATLYWYQQILGQGPKLLIQFQNNGVVDDSQLPKDRFSAERLKGVDSTLKIQPAKLEDSAVYLCASSLTSGINNEQFFGPGTRLTVL.

Many counts were recorded for this clonotype. The genes are TRBV19 and TRBJ1-5; 8 bases align to TRBD1. Trimming cost V 7 bases and J 9 bases; bases outside gene matches: 11. The germline gives CDR1 LNHDA, CDR2 SQIVND (reference sequence). The CDR3 has 14 residues. Here the CDR3 DNA reads TGTGCCAGTACCCCCACAGGGGGGGGTCGGCCCCAGCATTTT. Protein sequence: CASTPTGGGRPQHF.